Presented here are 15 T cell receptor beta chains from one specimen sequenced in a study of OX40 agonist ivuxolimab in advanced cancers. The data were produced by immunoSEQ multiplex PCR, yet TCRdb's version contains in-frame clones alone and is incomplete. In the table there are fewer than 90,000 clones, about 89% of which are singletons. The sequences come from CD4+ or CD8+ T cells sorted from blood, collected in a trial of the OX40 agonist ivuxolimab. These receptors originate from an adult with an advanced solid tumor such as melanoma, head and neck, liver or kidney cancer.

The chain uses TRBV5-1 and TRBJ2-3, with D maybe TRBD2 (6 bases). The germline gives CDR1 SGHRS, CDR2 YFSETQ. The CDR3 extends over 14 amino acids. Deletions cut 0 bases from V and 4 bases from J, with 9 bases between. CDR3 nucleotide sequence: TGCGCCAGCAGCTTGGGCGGGACCGCAGATACGCAGTATTTT. Translation gives CASSLGGTADTQYF.

The chain is built from TRBV5-5 and TRBJ1-1; TRBD1 might be the D (6 bases). V dropped 3 bases and J dropped 1 base, with 22 bases sitting between them. The CDR3 is 18 amino acids. From germline, CDR1 is SGHKS and CDR2 YYEKEE (reference sequence). The CDR3 DNA reads TGTGCCAGCAGCTCCGGCAGGGGCAGCCGGGTTGGGAACACTGAAGCTTTCTTT. The encoded protein is CASSSGRGSRVGNTEAFF.

The chain carries TRBV28 and TRBJ1-4, with 8 positions matching TRBD1. The CDR3 contains 12 residues. J gave up 8 bases and V 10 bases, and 6 bases lay outside the gene matches. Looked up from germline, CDR1 is MDHEN and CDR2 is SYDVKM. CDR3 amino acids: CAIRGQEEKLFF. The CDR3 DNA reads TGTGCCATCAGGGGGCAAGAAGAAAAACTGTTTTTT.

V is TRBV19 and J is TRBJ1-1; D remains unclear. The V gene's germline CDR1 is LNHDA and CDR2 SQIVND (reference sequence). The CDR3 has 13 residues. The V and J ends lost 10 bases and 0 bases respectively, with 12 bases between them. The CDR3 sequence: CATRTALNTEAFF. The CDR3 nucleotides are TGTGCCACTCGGACGGCTTTGAACACTGAAGCTTTCTTT.

CDR3 DNA: TGTGCCAGCAGCTTTGGCGGGGGGGGCCGGACCTACGAGCAGTACTTC. This gives the protein CASSFGGGGRTYEQYF. The genes are TRBV7-3 and TRBJ2-7, with 9 bases aligning to TRBD2. The CDR3 is 16 amino acids. CDR1 is SGHTA, CDR2 FQGTGA, per germline. After removal of 3 bases from V and 2 bases from J, the junction contained 8 bases not matched to a gene.

The chain links TRBV7-9 to TRBJ1-2, with D tentatively TRBD1 (5 bases). The CDR3 sequence is 13 residues long. Looked up from germline, CDR1 is SEHNR and CDR2 is FQNEAQ (reference sequence). The germline V and J ends were trimmed by 5 bases and 4 bases, with 11 bases remaining between them. In DNA, the CDR3 is TGTGCCAGCAGCGCACAGGATTTCTATGGCTACACCTTC. Amino acid sequence: CASSAQDFYGYTF. Filled out from reference TRBV7-9 and TRBJ1-2, the complete variable domain reads DTGVSQNPRHKITKRGQNVTFRCDPISEHNRLYWYRQTLGQGPEFLTYFQNEAQLEKSRLLSDRFSAERPKGSFSTLEIQRTEQGDSAMYLCASSAQDFYGYTFGSGTRLTVV.

The chain joins TRBV9 to TRBJ2-5, with 9 bases fitting TRBD2. The CDR3 covers 14 residues. Trimming at V came to 2 bases and at J to 5 bases, leaving 4 bases not matched to a gene. Germline V gene sequence: CDR1 SGDLS, CDR2 YYNGEE. This CDR3 is CASSVGLAGETQYF. The CDR3 DNA reads as TGTGCCAGCAGCGTGGGACTAGCTGGGGAGACCCAGTACTTC.

This chain uses TRBV30 with TRBJ1-1, with D possibly TRBD1 on 6 matching bases. From germline, CDR1 is GTSNPN and CDR2 SVGIG (reference sequence). The CDR3 totals 15 residues. Trimming pared 0 bases from V and 11 bases from J, leaving 22 bases between. Here the CDR3 DNA reads TGTGCCTGGAGTGTGGGGAGAGGAGGGGGGATAGCGGCTTTCTTT. It is translated as CAWSVGRGGGIAAFF.

V is TRBV2 and J is TRBJ2-1; D is perhaps TRBD1 or TRBD2 (5 bases each). Trimming took off 3 bases at V and 0 bases at J, with 9 bases between the two ends. Germline V gives CDR1 SNHLY, CDR2 FYNNEI. The CDR3 is 15 amino acids. This CDR3 is CASSDPGSSYNEQFF. CDR3 bases: TGTGCCAGCAGTGACCCAGGGAGCTCCTACAATGAGCAGTTCTTC.

The chain uses TRBV5-1 and TRBJ2-7, with a possible D match to TRBD2 (6 bases). The CDR3 has 15 amino acids. Trimming removed 5 bases from V and 6 bases from J, with 21 bases in between. Germline lookup yields CDR1 SGHRS and CDR2 YFSETQ. CDR3 amino acids: CASRLSYGGIGEQYF. The CDR3 region has the DNA TGCGCCAGCAGACTAAGCTATGGCGGGATCGGCGAGCAGTACTTC.

The rearrangement links TRBV7-2 to TRBJ2-7, with unresolved D. V was pared by 3 bases and J by 0 bases, with 6 bases between. Germline V gives CDR1 SGHTA, CDR2 FQGNSA. The CDR3 contains 13 residues. The chain's CDR3 is CASSFSSSYEQYF. The CDR3 DNA sequence: TGTGCCAGCAGCTTCTCCTCCTCCTACGAGCAGTACTTC. The whole variable domain, remainder taken from reference TRBV7-2 and TRBJ2-7, is GAGVSQSPSNKVTEKGKDVELRCDPISGHTALYWYRQSLGQGLEFLIYFQGNSAPDKSGLPSDRFSAERTGGSVSTLTIQRTQQEDSAVYLCASSFSSSYEQYFGPGTRLTVT.

The chain joins TRBV5-1 to TRBJ1-4; 9 bases map to TRBD1. Trimming removed 6 bases from V and 6 bases from J; junction bases left unmatched: 6. Looked up from germline, CDR1 is SGHRS and CDR2 is YFSETQ. This CDR3 has 14 residues. CDR3 sequence reads: CASTYRDRDEKLFF. CDR3 nucleotides: TGCGCCAGCACCTACCGGGACAGGGATGAAAAACTGTTTTTT.

J is TRBJ2-1 and V is TRBV6-4; TRBD2 matches at 12 bases. The CDR3 spans 17 residues. V was clipped by 5 bases and J by 2 bases; unmatched bases: 7. Germline V lookup: CDR1 MRHNA, CDR2 SNTAGT. The CDR3 spells CASSTGTSGFAYNEQFF. The CDR3 DNA is TGTGCCAGCAGTACCGGGACTAGCGGGTTCGCCTACAATGAGCAGTTCTTC.

The chain combines TRBV7-2 with TRBJ1-6; no firm D call. Germline CDR1 and CDR2: SGHTA and FQGNSA. The CDR3 totals 14 residues. Trimming cost V 2 bases and J 8 bases, with 10 bases left between them. The CDR3 region has the DNA TGTGCCAGCAGCTTACGTCCAGCTTATTCACCCCTCCACTTT. Its protein is CASSLRPAYSPLHF. The whole variable domain, remainder taken from reference TRBV7-2 and TRBJ1-6, is GAGVSQSPSNKVTEKGKDVELRCDPISGHTALYWYRQSLGQGLEFLIYFQGNSAPDKSGLPSDRFSAERTGGSVSTLTIQRTQQEDSAVYLCASSLRPAYSPLHFGNGTRLTVT.

The chain combines TRBV7-2 with TRBJ1-2; possible D gene TRBD1, 5 bases. CDR1 and CDR2 (germline): SGHTA, FQGNSA. The length of the CDR3 is 14 residues. V was trimmed by 1 base and J by 7 bases, leaving 13 bases between them. CDR3 residues: CASSLDPGRGGYTF. Here the CDR3 DNA reads TGTGCCAGCAGCTTAGACCCAGGGAGGGGTGGCTACACCTTC.